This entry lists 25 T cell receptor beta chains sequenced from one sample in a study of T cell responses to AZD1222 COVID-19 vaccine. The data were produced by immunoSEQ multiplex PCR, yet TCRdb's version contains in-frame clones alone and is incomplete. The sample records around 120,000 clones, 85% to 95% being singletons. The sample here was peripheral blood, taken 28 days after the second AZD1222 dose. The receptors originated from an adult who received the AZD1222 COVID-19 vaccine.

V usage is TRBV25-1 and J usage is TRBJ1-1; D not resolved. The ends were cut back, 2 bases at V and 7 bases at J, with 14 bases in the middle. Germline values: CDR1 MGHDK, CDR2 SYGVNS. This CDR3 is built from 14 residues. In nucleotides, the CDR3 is TGTGCCAGCAGTGAAATGGTTGTAGGCGGTGAAGCTTTCTTT. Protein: CASSEMVVGGEAFF.

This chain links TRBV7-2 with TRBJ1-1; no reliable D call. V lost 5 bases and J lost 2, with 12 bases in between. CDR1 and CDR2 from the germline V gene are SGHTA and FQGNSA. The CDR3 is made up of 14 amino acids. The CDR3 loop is CASSTREGNTEAFF. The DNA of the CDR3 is TGTGCCAGCAGCACGAGGGAGGGAAACACTGAAGCTTTCTTT.

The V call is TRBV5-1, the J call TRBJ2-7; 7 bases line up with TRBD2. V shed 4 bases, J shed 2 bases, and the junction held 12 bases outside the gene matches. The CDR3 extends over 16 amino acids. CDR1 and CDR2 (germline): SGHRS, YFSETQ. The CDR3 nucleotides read TGCGCCAGCAGCCCGGAGGTTCGCGGGAGAACCTACGAGCAGTACTTC. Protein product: CASSPEVRGRTYEQYF.

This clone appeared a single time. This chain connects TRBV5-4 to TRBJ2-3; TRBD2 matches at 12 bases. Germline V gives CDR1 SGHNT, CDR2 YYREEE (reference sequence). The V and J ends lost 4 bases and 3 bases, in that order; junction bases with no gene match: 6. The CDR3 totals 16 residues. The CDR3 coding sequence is TGTGCCAGCAGCAGAAGACTAGCGGGAGAGACAGATACGCAGTATTTT. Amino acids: CASSRRLAGETDTQYF. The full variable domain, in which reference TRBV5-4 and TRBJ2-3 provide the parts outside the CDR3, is ETGVTQSPTHLIKTRGQQVTLRCSSQSGHNTVSWYQQALGQGPQFIFQYYREEENGRGNFPPRFSGLQFPNYSSELNVNALELDDSALYLCASSRRLAGETDTQYFGPGTRLTVL.

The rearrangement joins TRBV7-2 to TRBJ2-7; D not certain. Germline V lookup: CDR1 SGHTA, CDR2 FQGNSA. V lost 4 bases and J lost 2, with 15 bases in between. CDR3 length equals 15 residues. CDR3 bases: TGTGCCAGCAGCTCGGACGGCCCGAGGACCTACGAGCAGTACTTC. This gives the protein CASSSDGPRTYEQYF.

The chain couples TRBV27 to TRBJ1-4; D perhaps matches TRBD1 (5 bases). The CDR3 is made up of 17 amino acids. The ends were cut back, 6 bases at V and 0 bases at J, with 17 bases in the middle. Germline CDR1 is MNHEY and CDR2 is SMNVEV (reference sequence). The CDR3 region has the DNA TGTGCCAGCAGCCCAGGGCTGGGGACCCCAACTAATGAAAAACTGTTTTTT. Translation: CASSPGLGTPTNEKLFF.

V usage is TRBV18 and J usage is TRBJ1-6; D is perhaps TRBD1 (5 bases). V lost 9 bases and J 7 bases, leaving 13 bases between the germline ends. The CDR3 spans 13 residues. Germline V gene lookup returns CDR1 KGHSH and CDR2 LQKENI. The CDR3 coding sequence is TGTGCCAGTGCCCTCGGGGGAAATTCACCCCTCCACTTT. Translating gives CASALGGNSPLHF.

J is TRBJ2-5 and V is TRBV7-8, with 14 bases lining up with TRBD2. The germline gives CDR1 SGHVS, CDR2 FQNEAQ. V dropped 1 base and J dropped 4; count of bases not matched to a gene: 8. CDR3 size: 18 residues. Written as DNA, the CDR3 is TGTGCCAGCAGCTTAGTTGGGACTAGCGGGGGTTCGGGAGAGACCCAGTACTTC. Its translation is CASSLVGTSGGSGETQYF. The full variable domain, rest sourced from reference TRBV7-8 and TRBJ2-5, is GAGVSQSPRYKVAKRGQDVALRCDPISGHVSLFWYQQALGQGPEFLTYFQNEAQLDKSGLPSDRFFAERPEGSVSTLKIQRTQQEDSAVYLCASSLVGTSGGSGETQYFGPGTRLLVL.

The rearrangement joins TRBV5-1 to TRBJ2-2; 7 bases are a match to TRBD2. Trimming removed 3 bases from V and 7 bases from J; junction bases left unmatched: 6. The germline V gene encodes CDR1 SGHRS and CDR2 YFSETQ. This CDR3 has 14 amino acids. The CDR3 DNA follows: TGCGCCAGCAGCTGGCCAGGGAGGGACGGGGAGCTGTTTTTT. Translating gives CASSWPGRDGELFF.

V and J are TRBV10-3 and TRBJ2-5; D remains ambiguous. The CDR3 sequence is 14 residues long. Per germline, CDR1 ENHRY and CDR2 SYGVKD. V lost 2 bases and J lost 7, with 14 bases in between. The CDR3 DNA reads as TGTGCCATCAGTGAGGTGGCGGTGGTTGGGACCCAGTACTTC. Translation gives CAISEVAVVGTQYF.

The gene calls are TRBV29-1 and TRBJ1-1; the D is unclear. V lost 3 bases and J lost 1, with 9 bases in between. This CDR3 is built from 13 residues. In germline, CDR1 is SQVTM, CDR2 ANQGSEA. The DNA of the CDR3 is TGCAGCGTTGAGTTCAGGCCGAACACTGAAGCTTTCTTT. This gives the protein CSVEFRPNTEAFF. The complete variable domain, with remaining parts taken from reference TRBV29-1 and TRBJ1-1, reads SAVISQKPSRDICQRGTSLTIQCQVDSQVTMMFWYRQQPGQSLTLIATANQGSEATYESGFVIDKFPISRPNLTFSTLTVSNMSPEDSSIYLCSVEFRPNTEAFFGQGTRLTVV.

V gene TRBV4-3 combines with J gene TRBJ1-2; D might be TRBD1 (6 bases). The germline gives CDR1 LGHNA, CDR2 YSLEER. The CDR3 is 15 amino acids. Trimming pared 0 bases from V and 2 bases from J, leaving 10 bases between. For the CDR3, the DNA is TGCGCCAGCAGCCAAGATCGGAGGGGGAACTATGGCTACACCTTC. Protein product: CASSQDRRGNYGYTF.

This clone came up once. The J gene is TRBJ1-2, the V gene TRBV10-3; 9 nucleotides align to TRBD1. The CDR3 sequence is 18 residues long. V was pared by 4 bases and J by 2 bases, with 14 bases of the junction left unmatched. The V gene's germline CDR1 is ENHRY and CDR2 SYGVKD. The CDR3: CAISGGVGTGTSNYGYTF. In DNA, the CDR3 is TGTGCCATCAGTGGTGGAGTCGGGACAGGGACATCAAACTATGGCTACACCTTC.

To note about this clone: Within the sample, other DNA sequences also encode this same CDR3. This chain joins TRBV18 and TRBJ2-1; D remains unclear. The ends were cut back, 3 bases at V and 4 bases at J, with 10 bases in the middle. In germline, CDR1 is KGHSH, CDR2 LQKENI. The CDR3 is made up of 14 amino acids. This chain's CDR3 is CASSPRTDYNEQFF. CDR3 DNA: TGTGCCAGCTCACCGCGGACCGATTACAATGAGCAGTTCTTC.

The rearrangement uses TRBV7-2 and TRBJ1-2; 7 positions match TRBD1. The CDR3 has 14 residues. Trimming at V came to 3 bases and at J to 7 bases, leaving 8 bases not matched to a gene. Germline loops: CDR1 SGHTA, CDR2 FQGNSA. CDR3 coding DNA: TGTGCCAGCAGCTTGGGAGGGGGCGCAGGTGGCTACACCTTC. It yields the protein CASSLGGGAGGYTF. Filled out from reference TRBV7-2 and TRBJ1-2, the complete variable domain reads GAGVSQSPSNKVTEKGKDVELRCDPISGHTALYWYRQSLGQGLEFLIYFQGNSAPDKSGLPSDRFSAERTGGSVSTLTIQRTQQEDSAVYLCASSLGGGAGGYTFGSGTRLTVV.

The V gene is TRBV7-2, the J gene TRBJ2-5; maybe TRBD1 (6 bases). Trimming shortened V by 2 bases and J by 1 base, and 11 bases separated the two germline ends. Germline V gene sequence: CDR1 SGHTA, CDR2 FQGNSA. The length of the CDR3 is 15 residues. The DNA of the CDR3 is TGTGCCAGCAGCTTATGGGGGCAGCCCCAAGAGACCCAGTACTTC. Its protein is CASSLWGQPQETQYF.

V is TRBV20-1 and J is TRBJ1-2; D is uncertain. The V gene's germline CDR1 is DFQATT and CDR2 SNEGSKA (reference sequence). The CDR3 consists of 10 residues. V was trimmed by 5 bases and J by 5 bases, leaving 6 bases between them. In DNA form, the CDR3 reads TGCAGTGCTCGGGAGTATGGCTACACCTTC. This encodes CSAREYGYTF.

The CDR3 here is CASSQSTDTQYF. CDR3 nucleotides: TGTGCCAGCAGCCAATCCACAGATACGCAGTATTTT. The genes are TRBV3-1 (or the pseudogene TRBV3-2) and TRBJ2-3, with D hard to call. The CDR3 runs 12 residues. CDR1 and CDR2 from the germline V gene are LGHDT and YNNKEL (reference sequence). Trimming stripped 2 bases from V and 2 bases from J, with 2 bases between.

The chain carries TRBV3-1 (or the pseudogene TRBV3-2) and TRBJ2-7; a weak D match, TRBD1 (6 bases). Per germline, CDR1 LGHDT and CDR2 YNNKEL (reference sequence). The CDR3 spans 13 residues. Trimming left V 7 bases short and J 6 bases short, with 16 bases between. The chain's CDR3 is CASNQQGKGEQYF. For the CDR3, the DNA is TGTGCCAGCAATCAACAGGGAAAGGGCGAGCAGTACTTC.

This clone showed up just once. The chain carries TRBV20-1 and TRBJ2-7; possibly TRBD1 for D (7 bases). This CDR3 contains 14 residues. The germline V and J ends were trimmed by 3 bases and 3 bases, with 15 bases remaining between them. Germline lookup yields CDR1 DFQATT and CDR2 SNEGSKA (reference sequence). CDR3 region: CSASRRGRGYEQYF. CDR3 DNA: TGCAGTGCTAGTCGGAGGGGGCGCGGCTACGAGCAGTACTTC.

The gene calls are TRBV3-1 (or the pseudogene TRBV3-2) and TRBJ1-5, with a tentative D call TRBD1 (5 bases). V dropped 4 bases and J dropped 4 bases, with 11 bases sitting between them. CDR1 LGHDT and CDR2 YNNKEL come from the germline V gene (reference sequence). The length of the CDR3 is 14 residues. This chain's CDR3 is CASSPHGGNQPQHF. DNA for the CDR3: TGTGCCAGCAGCCCCCACGGGGGAAATCAGCCCCAGCATTTT.

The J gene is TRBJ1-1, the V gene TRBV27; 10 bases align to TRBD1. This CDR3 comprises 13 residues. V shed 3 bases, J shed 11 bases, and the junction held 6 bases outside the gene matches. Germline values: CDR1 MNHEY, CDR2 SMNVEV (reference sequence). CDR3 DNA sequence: TGTGCCAGCAGTTTGGGACAGGGGAGGAGGGCTTTCTTT. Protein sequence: CASSLGQGRRAFF.

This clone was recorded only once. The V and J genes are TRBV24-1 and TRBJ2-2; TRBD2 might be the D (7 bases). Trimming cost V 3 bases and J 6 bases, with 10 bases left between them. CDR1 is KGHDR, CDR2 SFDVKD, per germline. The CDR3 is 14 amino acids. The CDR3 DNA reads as TGTGCCACCAGTGATCGGGGGGCGGCCGGGGAGCTGTTTTTT. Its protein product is CATSDRGAAGELFF.

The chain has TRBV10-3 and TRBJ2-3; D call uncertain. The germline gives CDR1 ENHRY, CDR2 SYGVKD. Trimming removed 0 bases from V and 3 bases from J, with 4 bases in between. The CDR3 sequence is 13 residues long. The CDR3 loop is CAISESLTDTQYF. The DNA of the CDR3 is TGTGCCATCAGTGAGTCCTTGACAGATACGCAGTATTTT.

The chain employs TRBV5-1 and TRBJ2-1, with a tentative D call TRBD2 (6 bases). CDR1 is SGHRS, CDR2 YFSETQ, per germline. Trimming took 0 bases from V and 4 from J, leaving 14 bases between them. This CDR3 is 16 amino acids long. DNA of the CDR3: TGCGCCAGCAGCTTGGAGGCTAGCGCGATATACAATGAGCAGTTCTTC. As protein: CASSLEASAIYNEQFF.